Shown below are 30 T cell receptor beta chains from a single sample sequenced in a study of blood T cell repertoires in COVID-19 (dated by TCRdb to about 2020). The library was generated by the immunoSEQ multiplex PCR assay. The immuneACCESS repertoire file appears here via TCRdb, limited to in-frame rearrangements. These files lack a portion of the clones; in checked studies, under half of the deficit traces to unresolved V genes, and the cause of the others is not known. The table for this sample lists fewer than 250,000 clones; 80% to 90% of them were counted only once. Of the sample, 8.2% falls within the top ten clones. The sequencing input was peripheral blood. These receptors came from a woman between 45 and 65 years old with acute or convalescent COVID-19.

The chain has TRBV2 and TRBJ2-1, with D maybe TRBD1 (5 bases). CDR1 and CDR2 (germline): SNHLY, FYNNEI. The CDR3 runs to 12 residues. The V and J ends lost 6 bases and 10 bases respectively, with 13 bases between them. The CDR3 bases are TGTGCCAGCAGAGCCAGGACAATAGAGCAGTTCTTC. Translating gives CASRARTIEQFF.

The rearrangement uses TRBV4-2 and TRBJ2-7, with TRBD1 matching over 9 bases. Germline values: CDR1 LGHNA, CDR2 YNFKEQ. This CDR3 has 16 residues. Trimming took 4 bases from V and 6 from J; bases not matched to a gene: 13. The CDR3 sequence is CASSPQTQGARGEQYF. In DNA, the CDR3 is TGTGCCAGCAGCCCACAGACACAGGGGGCGCGGGGCGAGCAGTACTTC.

The CDR3 DNA reads TGCGCCAGCAAAGAGGGGAGGGGAAGGCTAAACACAGATACGCAGTATTTT. Protein product: CASKEGRGRLNTDTQYF. V and J are TRBV5-1 and TRBJ2-3; 7 nucleotides match TRBD2. The J segment lost 2 bases and the V segment lost 6 bases, leaving 15 bases of the junction unmatched. The CDR3 spans 17 residues. The germline CDR1 and CDR2 sequences are SGHRS and YFSETQ.

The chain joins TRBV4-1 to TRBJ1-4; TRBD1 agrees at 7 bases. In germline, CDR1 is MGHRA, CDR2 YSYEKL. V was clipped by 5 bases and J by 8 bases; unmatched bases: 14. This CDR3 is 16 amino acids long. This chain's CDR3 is CASSSGAGQTTEKLFF. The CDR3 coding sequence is TGCGCCAGCAGCTCCGGCGCGGGACAGACGACAGAAAAACTGTTTTTT.

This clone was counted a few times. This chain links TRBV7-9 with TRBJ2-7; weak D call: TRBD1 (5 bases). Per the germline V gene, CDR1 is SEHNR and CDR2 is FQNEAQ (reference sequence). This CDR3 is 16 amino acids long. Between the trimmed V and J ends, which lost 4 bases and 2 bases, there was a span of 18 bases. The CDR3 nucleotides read TGTGCCAGCAGCTCGGTGGGGCCCTCGTCGCCCTACGAGCAGTACTTC. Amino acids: CASSSVGPSSPYEQYF.

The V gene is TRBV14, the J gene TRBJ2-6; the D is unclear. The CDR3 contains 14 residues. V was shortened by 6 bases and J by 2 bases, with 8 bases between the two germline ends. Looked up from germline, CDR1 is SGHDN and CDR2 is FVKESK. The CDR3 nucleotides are TGTGCCAGCAGGCGCACGGCTGGGGCCAACGTCCTGACTTTC. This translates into CASRRTAGANVLTF.

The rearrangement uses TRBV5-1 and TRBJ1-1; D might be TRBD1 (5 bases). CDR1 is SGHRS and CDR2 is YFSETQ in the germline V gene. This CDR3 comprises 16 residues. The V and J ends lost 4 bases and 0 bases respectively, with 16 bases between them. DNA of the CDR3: TGCGCCAGCAGCCCGGGAGTGGGGGTCCTGAACACTGAAGCTTTCTTT. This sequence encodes CASSPGVGVLNTEAFF.

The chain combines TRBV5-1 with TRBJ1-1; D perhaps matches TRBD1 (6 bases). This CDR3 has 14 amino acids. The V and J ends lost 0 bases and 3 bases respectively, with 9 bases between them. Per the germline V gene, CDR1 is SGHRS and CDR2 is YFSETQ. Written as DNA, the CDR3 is TGCGCCAGCAGCTTGGAACCAGGGGACACTGAAGCTTTCTTT. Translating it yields CASSLEPGDTEAFF.

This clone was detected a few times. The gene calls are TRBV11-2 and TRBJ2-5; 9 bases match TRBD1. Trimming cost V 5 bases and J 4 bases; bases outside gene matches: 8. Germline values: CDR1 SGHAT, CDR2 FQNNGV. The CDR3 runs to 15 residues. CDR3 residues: CASSSWTGEGETQYF. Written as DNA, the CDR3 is TGTGCCAGCAGCAGCTGGACAGGGGAAGGAGAGACCCAGTACTTC.

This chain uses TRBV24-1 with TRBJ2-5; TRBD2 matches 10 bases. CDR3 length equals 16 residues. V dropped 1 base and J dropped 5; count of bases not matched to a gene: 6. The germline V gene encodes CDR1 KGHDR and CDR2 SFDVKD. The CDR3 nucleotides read TGTGCCACCAGTGATTTTTCTAGCGGGAGATTTGAGACCCAGTACTTC. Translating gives CATSDFSSGRFETQYF.

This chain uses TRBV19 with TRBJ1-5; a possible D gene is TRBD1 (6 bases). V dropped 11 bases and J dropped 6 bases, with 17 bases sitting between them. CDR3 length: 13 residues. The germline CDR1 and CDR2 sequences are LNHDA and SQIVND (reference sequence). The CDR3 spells CASNDRSAQPQHF. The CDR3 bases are TGTGCCTCCAACGACAGGTCAGCTCAGCCCCAGCATTTT.

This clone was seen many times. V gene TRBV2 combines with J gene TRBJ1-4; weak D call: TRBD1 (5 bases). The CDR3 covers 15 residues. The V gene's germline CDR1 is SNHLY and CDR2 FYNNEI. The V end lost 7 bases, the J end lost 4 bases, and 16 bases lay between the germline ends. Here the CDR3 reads CASNLQGGGNEKLFF. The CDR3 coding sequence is TGTGCCAGCAACCTCCAGGGTGGTGGTAATGAAAAACTGTTTTTT. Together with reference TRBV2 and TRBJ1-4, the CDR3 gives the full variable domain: EPEVTQTPSHQVTQMGQEVILRCVPISNHLYFYWYRQILGQKVEFLVSFYNNEISEKSEIFDDQFSVERPDGSNFTLKIRSTKLEDSAMYFCASNLQGGGNEKLFFGSGTQLSVL.

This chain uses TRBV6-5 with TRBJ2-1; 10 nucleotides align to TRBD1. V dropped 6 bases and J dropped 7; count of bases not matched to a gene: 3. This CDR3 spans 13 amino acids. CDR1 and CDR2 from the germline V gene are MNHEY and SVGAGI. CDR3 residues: CASSLGQGNEQFF. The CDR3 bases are TGTGCCAGCAGCTTGGGACAGGGGAATGAGCAGTTCTTC.

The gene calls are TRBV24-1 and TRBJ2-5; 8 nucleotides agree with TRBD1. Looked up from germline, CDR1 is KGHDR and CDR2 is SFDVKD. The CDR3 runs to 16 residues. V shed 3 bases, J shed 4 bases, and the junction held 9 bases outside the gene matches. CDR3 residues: CATSDGTGGLSETQYF. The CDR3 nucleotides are TGTGCCACCAGTGATGGGACAGGCGGATTATCAGAGACCCAGTACTTC.

Here the CDR3 DNA reads TGTGCCAGCATCCAGCGGGAGGGACAAGAGACCCAGTACTTC. This codes for CASIQREGQETQYF. The V call is TRBV2, the J call TRBJ2-5; 10 nucleotides line up with TRBD2. Germline V gene lookup returns CDR1 SNHLY and CDR2 FYNNEI. The CDR3 sequence is 14 residues long. With 7 bases clipped from V and 2 bases from J, the junction kept 4 bases outside the gene matches. The whole variable domain, filled in from reference TRBV2 and TRBJ2-5, reads EPEVTQTPSHQVTQMGQEVILRCVPISNHLYFYWYRQILGQKVEFLVSFYNNEISEKSEIFDDQFSVERPDGSNFTLKIRSTKLEDSAMYFCASIQREGQETQYFGPGTRLLVL.

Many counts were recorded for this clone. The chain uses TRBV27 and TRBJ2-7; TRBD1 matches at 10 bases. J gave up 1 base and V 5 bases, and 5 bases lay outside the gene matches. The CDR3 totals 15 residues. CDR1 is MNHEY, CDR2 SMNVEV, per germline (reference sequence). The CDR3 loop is CASSPRDRGSYEQYF. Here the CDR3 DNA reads TGTGCCAGCAGTCCCCGGGACAGGGGTTCCTACGAGCAGTACTTC.

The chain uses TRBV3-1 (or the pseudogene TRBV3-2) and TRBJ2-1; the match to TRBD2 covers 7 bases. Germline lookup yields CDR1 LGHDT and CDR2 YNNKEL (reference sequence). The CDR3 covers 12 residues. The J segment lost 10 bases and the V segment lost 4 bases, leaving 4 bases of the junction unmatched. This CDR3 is CASSPWGLEQFF. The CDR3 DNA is TGTGCCAGCAGCCCCTGGGGACTAGAGCAGTTCTTC.

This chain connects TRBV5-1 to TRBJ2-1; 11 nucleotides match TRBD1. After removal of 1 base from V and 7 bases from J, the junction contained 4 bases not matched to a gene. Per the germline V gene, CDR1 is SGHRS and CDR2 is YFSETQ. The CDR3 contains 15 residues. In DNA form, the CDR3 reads TGCGCCAGCAGCTTGTTAGGGGACAGGGGGAATGAGCAGTTCTTC. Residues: CASSLLGDRGNEQFF. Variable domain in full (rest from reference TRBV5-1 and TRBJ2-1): KAGVTQTPRYLIKTRGQQVTLSCSPISGHRSVSWYQQTPGQGLQFLFEYFSETQRNKGNFPGRFSGRQFSNSRSEMNVSTLELGDSALYLCASSLLGDRGNEQFFGPGTRLTVL.

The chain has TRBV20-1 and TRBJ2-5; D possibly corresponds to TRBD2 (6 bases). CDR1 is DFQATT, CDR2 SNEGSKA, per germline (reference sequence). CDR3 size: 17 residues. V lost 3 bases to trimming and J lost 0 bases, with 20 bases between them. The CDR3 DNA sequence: TGCAGTGCTAGTCGTCTAAATCGAGGGGAGGACCAAGAGACCCAGTACTTC. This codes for CSASRLNRGEDQETQYF.

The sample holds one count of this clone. CDR3: CASSLRWRNQETQYF. CDR3 sequence (DNA): TGTGCCAGCAGCTTAAGGTGGCGGAATCAAGAGACCCAGTACTTC. The chain couples TRBV13 to TRBJ2-5, with D hard to call. The germline CDR1 and CDR2 sequences are PRHDT and FYEKMQ (reference sequence). V was cut by 2 bases and J by 2 bases, with 12 bases left in between. The CDR3 length is 15 residues.

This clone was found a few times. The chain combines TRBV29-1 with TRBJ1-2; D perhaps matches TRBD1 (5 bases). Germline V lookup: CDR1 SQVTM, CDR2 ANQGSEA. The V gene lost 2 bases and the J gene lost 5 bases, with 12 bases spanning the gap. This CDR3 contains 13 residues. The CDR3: CSVESGGNYGYTF. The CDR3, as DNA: TGCAGCGTTGAAAGTGGGGGGAATTATGGCTACACCTTC. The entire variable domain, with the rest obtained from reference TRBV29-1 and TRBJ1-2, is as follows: SAVISQKPSRDICQRGTSLTIQCQVDSQVTMMFWYRQQPGQSLTLIATANQGSEATYESGFVIDKFPISRPNLTFSTLTVSNMSPEDSSIYLCSVESGGNYGYTFGSGTRLTVV.

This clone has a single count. The CDR3 DNA sequence: TGTGCCAGCAGTCCAGGACTCCCAACTAGCACAGATACGCAGTATTTT. This codes for CASSPGLPTSTDTQYF. This rearrangement joins TRBV7-3 to TRBJ2-3; D is perhaps TRBD2 (5 bases). CDR3 size: 16 residues. V lost 6 bases and J 0 bases, leaving 16 bases between the germline ends. CDR1 is SGHTA, CDR2 FQGTGA, per germline.

The CDR3 sequence: CASSGPGLVFTGELFF. CDR3 DNA: TGTGCCAGCAGCGGACCGGGACTAGTTTTCACCGGGGAGCTGTTTTTT. The V gene is TRBV9, the J gene TRBJ2-2; TRBD2 matches 8 bases. V dropped 3 bases and J dropped 4; count of bases not matched to a gene: 8. Germline assignment: CDR1 SGDLS and CDR2 YYNGEE. CDR3 length: 16 residues.

For the CDR3, the DNA is TGTGCCAGCAGGAACCTGCCGACAGGAGGATACGAGCAGTACTTC. The encoded protein is CASRNLPTGGYEQYF. The rearrangement links TRBV6-5 to TRBJ2-7, with D possibly matching TRBD1 (6 bases). The length of the CDR3 is 15 residues. Looked up from germline, CDR1 is MNHEY and CDR2 is SVGAGI. The V gene lost 6 bases and the J gene lost 4 bases, with 19 bases spanning the gap.

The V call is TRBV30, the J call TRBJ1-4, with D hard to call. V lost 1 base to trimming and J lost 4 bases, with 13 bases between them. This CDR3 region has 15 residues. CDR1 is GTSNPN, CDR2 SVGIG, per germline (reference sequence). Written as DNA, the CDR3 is TGTGCCTGGAGTGGGGGAGGCAGTAATAATGAAAAACTGTTTTTT. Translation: CAWSGGGSNNEKLFF.

CDR3 nucleotide sequence: TGTGCCAGCAGTGAACATCAGACCCAGGGTTCACCCCTCCACTTT. This translates into CASSEHQTQGSPLHF. The V and J genes are TRBV6-1 and TRBJ1-6; a possible D gene is TRBD1 (5 bases). Germline lookup yields CDR1 MNHNS and CDR2 SASEGT. The CDR3 totals 15 residues. Trimming stripped 2 bases from V and 9 bases from J, with 14 bases between.

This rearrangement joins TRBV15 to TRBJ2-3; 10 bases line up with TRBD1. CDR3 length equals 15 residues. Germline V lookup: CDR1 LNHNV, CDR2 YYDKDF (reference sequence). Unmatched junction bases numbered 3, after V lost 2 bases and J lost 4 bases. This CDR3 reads CATSRTGTGADTQYF. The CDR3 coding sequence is TGTGCCACCAGCAGAACCGGGACAGGGGCAGATACGCAGTATTTT. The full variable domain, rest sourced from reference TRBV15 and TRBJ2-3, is DAMVIQNPRYQVTQFGKPVTLSCSQTLNHNVMYWYQQKSSQAPKLLFHYYDKDFNNEADTPDNFQSRRPNTSFCFLDIRSPGLGDTAMYLCATSRTGTGADTQYFGPGTRLTVL.

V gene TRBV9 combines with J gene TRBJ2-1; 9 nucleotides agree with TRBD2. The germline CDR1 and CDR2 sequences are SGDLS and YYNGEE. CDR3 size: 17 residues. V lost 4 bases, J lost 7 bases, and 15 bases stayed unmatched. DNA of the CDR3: TGTGCCAGCAGCCTCCCACCGGGGATGGCGGGAGGGAATGAGCAGTTCTTC. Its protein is CASSLPPGMAGGNEQFF.

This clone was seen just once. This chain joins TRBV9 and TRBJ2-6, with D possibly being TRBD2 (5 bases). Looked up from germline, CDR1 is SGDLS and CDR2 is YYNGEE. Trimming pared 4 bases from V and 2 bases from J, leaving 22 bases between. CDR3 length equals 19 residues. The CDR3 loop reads CASSLGVMASIPGANVLTF. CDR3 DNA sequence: TGTGCCAGCAGCCTCGGGGTGATGGCTAGTATCCCTGGGGCCAACGTCCTGACTTTC.

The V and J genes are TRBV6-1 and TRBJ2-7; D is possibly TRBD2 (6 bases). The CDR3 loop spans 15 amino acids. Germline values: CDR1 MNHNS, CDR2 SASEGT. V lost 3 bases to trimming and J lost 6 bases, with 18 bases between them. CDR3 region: CASSDGGAAQGEQYF. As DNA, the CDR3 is TGTGCCAGCAGTGACGGAGGGGCCGCTCAGGGCGAGCAGTACTTC.